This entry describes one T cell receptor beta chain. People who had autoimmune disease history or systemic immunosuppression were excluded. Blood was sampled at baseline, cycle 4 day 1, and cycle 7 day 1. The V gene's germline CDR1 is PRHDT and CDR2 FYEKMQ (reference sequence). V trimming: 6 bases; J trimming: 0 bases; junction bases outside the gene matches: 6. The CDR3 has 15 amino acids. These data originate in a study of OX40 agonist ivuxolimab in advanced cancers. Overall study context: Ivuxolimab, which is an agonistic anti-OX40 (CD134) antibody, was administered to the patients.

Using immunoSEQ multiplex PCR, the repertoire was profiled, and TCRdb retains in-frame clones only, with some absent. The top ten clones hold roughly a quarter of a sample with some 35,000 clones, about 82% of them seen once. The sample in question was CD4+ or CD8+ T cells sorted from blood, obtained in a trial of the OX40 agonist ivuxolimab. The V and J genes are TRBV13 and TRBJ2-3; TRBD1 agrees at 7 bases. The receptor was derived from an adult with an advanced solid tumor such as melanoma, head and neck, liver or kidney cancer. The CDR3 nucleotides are TGTGCCAGCAGTACGGACAGGACGAGCACAGATACGCAGTATTTT. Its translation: CASSTDRTSTDTQYF.